The 17 T cell receptor beta chains below were found in one sample sequenced in a study of PD-L1 blockade in urothelial cancer. The method was immunoSEQ multiplex PCR; TCRdb's version includes in-frame clones alone and lacks a portion of them. The data show about 52,000 clones, roughly four fifths seen once. Sample time point: pretreatment peripheral blood. The source material was PBMCs, sampled around atezolizumab (anti-PD-L1) treatment. The source of these receptors is a man aged 70 or older with urothelial cancer.

The gene calls are TRBV7-9 and TRBJ2-1; D unclear. The CDR3 loop spans 13 amino acids. Germline assignment: CDR1 SEHNR and CDR2 FQNEAQ (reference sequence). Trimming removed 1 base from V and 15 bases from J, with 16 bases in between. This chain's CDR3 is CASSLGLWQVMFF. The CDR3 DNA is TGTGCCAGCAGCTTAGGATTGTGGCAGGTCATGTTCTTC. The variable domain in full, completed from reference TRBV7-9 and TRBJ2-1, reads DTGVSQNPRHKITKRGQNVTFRCDPISEHNRLYWYRQTLGQGPEFLTYFQNEAQLEKSRLLSDRFSAERPKGSFSTLEIQRTEQGDSAMYLCASSLGLWQVMFFGPGTRLTVL.

This chain uses TRBV19 with TRBJ2-7; TRBD1 agrees at 8 bases. CDR3 length equals 15 residues. J gave up 5 bases and V 6 bases, and 12 bases lay outside the gene matches. From germline, CDR1 is LNHDA and CDR2 SQIVND (reference sequence). This chain's CDR3 is CASSRGTGVGDEQYF. The CDR3 region has the DNA TGTGCCAGTAGCAGGGGGACAGGCGTGGGGGACGAGCAGTACTTC.

CDR3 sequence reads: CASSPRGGDNYGYTF. The CDR3 DNA sequence: TGTGCCAGCAGTCCCCGGGGGGGGGATAACTATGGCTACACCTTC. The genes are TRBV28 and TRBJ1-2; TRBD1 might be the D (5 bases). The CDR3 runs 15 residues. V dropped 5 bases and J dropped 1 base, with 14 bases sitting between them. From germline, CDR1 is MDHEN and CDR2 SYDVKM.

This CDR3 reads CASSSQGIAGTNYGYTF. The CDR3 DNA is TGTGCCAGCAGCTCGCAGGGCATTGCAGGGACTAACTATGGCTACACCTTC. The chain is built from TRBV5-5 and TRBJ1-2, with a weak D call TRBD1 (5 bases). There are 17 residues in the CDR3. Germline-derived CDR1 and CDR2 are SGHKS and YYEKEE (reference sequence). The V end was cut by 3 bases, the J end by 0 bases, with 18 bases between.

The chain links TRBV4-1 to TRBJ2-1; TRBD2 agrees at 12 bases. Trimming removed 2 bases from V and 6 bases from J; junction bases left unmatched: 5. The germline gives CDR1 MGHRA, CDR2 YSYEKL. The CDR3 length is 16 residues. CDR3 DNA sequence: TGCGCCAGCAGCCAACTGACTAGCGGGGGTTTCAATGAGCAGTTCTTC. Translating it yields CASSQLTSGGFNEQFF.

The rearrangement uses TRBV28 and TRBJ2-3; 7 nucleotides agree with TRBD2. The CDR3 has 16 residues. Trimming at V came to 6 bases and at J to 3 bases, leaving 12 bases not matched to a gene. Germline CDR1 MDHEN, CDR2 SYDVKM. CDR3: CASSGEGGIRTDTQYF. The CDR3 DNA follows: TGTGCCAGCAGCGGGGAGGGCGGAATAAGGACAGATACGCAGTATTTT.

This clone showed up just a few times. The V and J genes are TRBV4-2 and TRBJ2-3; D is undetermined. The CDR3 has 14 amino acids. CDR1 and CDR2 from the germline V gene are LGHNA and YNFKEQ. The V end lost 0 bases, the J end lost 4 bases, and 8 bases lay between the germline ends. The CDR3 DNA follows: TGTGCCAGCAGCCAAGAACCCAGCGCAGATACGCAGTATTTT. As protein: CASSQEPSADTQYF.

This clone appeared a few times. This chain links TRBV5-4 with TRBJ1-1; D is possibly TRBD1 (6 bases). The germline V gene encodes CDR1 SGHNT and CDR2 YYREEE (reference sequence). V was trimmed by 6 bases and J by 1 base, leaving 10 bases between them. This CDR3 is 13 amino acids long. For the CDR3, the DNA is TGTGCCAGCAACCTAGGGGGGAACACTGAAGCTTTCTTT. It translates to CASNLGGNTEAFF.

J is TRBJ2-2 and V is TRBV18; 11 bases align to TRBD2. The CDR3 loop spans 18 amino acids. With V trimmed by 6 bases and J by 1 base, 10 bases remained unmatched. From germline, CDR1 is KGHSH and CDR2 LQKENI. The CDR3 DNA reads as TGTGCCAGCTCGCGGACCGCCGGGACTAGCGGGAACACCGGGGAGCTGTTTTTT. It is translated as CASSRTAGTSGNTGELFF.

The chain links TRBV7-6 to TRBJ2-7; D not certain. Trimming cost V 3 bases and J 6 bases, with 12 bases left between them. The CDR3 runs 13 residues. In germline, CDR1 is SGHVS, CDR2 FNYEAQ. This CDR3 is CASSFSNHAEQYF. Written as DNA, the CDR3 is TGTGCCAGCAGCTTTAGTAACCATGCCGAGCAGTACTTC.

The genes are TRBV7-2 and TRBJ2-3, with D possibly TRBD1 on 5 matching bases. The CDR3 is 15 amino acids. Germline CDR1 and CDR2: SGHTA and FQGNSA. Deletions cut 2 bases from V and 6 bases from J, with 15 bases between. The CDR3: CASSLQGVPRDTQYF. The CDR3 DNA reads as TGTGCCAGCAGCTTACAAGGGGTTCCGCGTGATACGCAGTATTTT.

The chain is built from TRBV27 and TRBJ1-5; D call uncertain. The germline V and J ends were trimmed by 5 bases and 3 bases, with 8 bases remaining between them. The CDR3 has 13 amino acids. Germline CDR1 MNHEY, CDR2 SMNVEV (reference sequence). This CDR3 is CASSQRANQPQHF. The DNA for the CDR3 is TGTGCCAGCAGTCAACGAGCCAATCAGCCCCAGCATTTT.

The J gene is TRBJ2-7, the V gene TRBV5-6; weak D call: TRBD2 (5 bases). Germline-derived CDR1 and CDR2 are SGHDT and YYEEEE. Trimming shortened V by 2 bases and J by 2 bases, and 26 bases separated the two germline ends. The CDR3 contains 19 residues. The CDR3 loop reads CASSFLYTLGGSGAYEQYF. The CDR3 nucleotides are TGTGCCAGCAGCTTCTTATATACGTTGGGCGGATCCGGGGCCTACGAGCAGTACTTC.

V and J are TRBV7-2 and TRBJ1-5, with 7 bases identical to TRBD1. The CDR3 is made up of 16 amino acids. The germline gives CDR1 SGHTA, CDR2 FQGNSA. V trimming: 5 bases; J trimming: 2 bases; junction bases outside the gene matches: 9. CDR3 sequence reads: CASSPLTGTGNQPQHF. CDR3 in DNA: TGTGCCAGCAGCCCGCTGACAGGGACGGGCAATCAGCCCCAGCATTTT.

This clone came up a few times. The V gene is TRBV5-1, the J gene TRBJ1-5; 10 bases line up with TRBD1. The ends lost 4 bases at V and 4 bases at J; junction bases unmatched: 5. Per the germline V gene, CDR1 is SGHRS and CDR2 is YFSETQ. This CDR3 has 15 amino acids. Here the CDR3 DNA reads TGCGCCAGCAGCCCGCGGACAGGGGGAAATCAGCCCCAGCATTTT. Translating gives CASSPRTGGNQPQHF.

The V call is TRBV7-8, the J call TRBJ1-2, with D possibly being TRBD1 (6 bases). The CDR3 contains 15 residues. V gave up 1 base and J gave up 8 bases, with 17 bases separating them. CDR1 and CDR2 (germline): SGHVS, FQNEAQ. CDR3 bases: TGTGCCAGCAGCTTAGGAGGGTTGGGGGCAGGGGGCTACACCTTC. Translation gives CASSLGGLGAGGYTF.

The J gene is TRBJ2-6, the V gene TRBV14; the match to TRBD2 covers 7 bases. The ends lost 4 bases at V and 0 bases at J; junction bases unmatched: 0. CDR3 length equals 15 residues. Germline CDR1 SGHDN, CDR2 FVKESK. CDR3: CASSRGSSGANVLTF. CDR3 sequence (DNA): TGTGCCAGCAGCCGCGGGAGCTCTGGGGCCAACGTCCTGACTTTC.